One sample yielded the 26 T cell receptor beta chains listed below, sequenced in a study of T-cell memory formation after mild COVID-19. TCRdb fed the 5' RACE reads into MiXCR, producing one record per CDR3 protein. The table lists approximately 300,000 distinct CDR3 sequences, around 8% of them singletons. The sample consisted of PBMCs or a T cell subset sorted from them (not recorded which). Receptor source: a man aged 18-30 years who had mild COVID-19 (a few samples of this study predate the infection). Cell type and time point are not known.

This clonotype was observed many times. V is TRBV28 and J is TRBJ1-6; TRBD1 agrees at 10 bases. V was pared by 3 bases and J by 6 bases, with 2 bases of the junction left unmatched. Germline V lookup: CDR1 MDHEN, CDR2 SYDVKM. The CDR3 consists of 15 residues. The CDR3 loop reads CASSLGTGVNSPLHF. CDR3 in DNA: TGTGCCAGCAGTTTGGGGACAGGGGTTAATTCACCCCTCCACTTT.

The CDR3 DNA reads as TGTGCCAGCAGCTTAGGGACAGGGGCTGCCTACAATGAGCAGTTCTTC. The encoded protein is CASSLGTGAAYNEQFF. The J gene is TRBJ2-1, the V gene TRBV7-9, with 9 bases fitting TRBD1. Trimming cost V 1 base and J 2 bases; bases outside gene matches: 3. CDR1 is SEHNR and CDR2 is FQNEAQ in the germline V gene (reference sequence). The CDR3 contains 16 residues.

This sequence joins TRBV5-1 and TRBJ2-5, with TRBD1 matching 10 bases. Germline CDR1 is SGHRS and CDR2 is YFSETQ. Trimming took 4 bases from V and 5 from J; bases not matched to a gene: 11. The CDR3 extends over 16 amino acids. CDR3 region: CASSRGQGVVGETQYF. The DNA for the CDR3 is TGCGCCAGCAGCCGCGGACAGGGGGTAGTTGGGGAGACCCAGTACTTC.

This clonotype came up a few times. The rearrangement uses TRBV6-2 or TRBV6-3 and TRBJ2-1; D unclear. The CDR3 spans 13 residues. The germline CDR1 and CDR2 sequences are MNHEY and SVGEGT. The V and J ends lost 2 bases and 7 bases respectively, with 9 bases between them. CDR3 residues: CASSYRAINEQFF. DNA for the CDR3: TGTGCCAGCAGTTACCGCGCGATAAATGAGCAGTTCTTC.

V is TRBV9 and J is TRBJ2-3; D might be TRBD2 (5 bases). The CDR3 covers 15 residues. Deletions cut 5 bases from V and 3 bases from J, with 16 bases between. CDR1 and CDR2 from the germline V gene are SGDLS and YYNGEE. The CDR3 nucleotides are TGTGCCAGCAGTCGCATCACTCGGGGAACAGATACGCAGTATTTT. This encodes CASSRITRGTDTQYF.

This chain joins TRBV12-3 or TRBV12-4 and TRBJ1-5, with TRBD1 as a possible D gene (6 bases). This CDR3 has 13 amino acids. Trimming took off 5 bases at V and 6 bases at J, with 11 bases between the two ends. In nucleotides, the CDR3 is TGTGCCAGCAGTACAGGGTTCTTTCAGCCCCAGCATTTT. Its translation is CASSTGFFQPQHF.

The CDR3: CASSYYEGSGELFF. As DNA, the CDR3 is TGTGCCAGCAGCTACTACGAGGGTTCCGGGGAGCTGTTTTTT. The chain has TRBV7-9 and TRBJ2-2; tentative D call: TRBD2 (5 bases). This CDR3 contains 14 residues. Germline CDR1 SEHNR, CDR2 FQNEAQ (reference sequence). Trimming cost V 4 bases and J 6 bases, with 12 bases left between them.

This sequence joins TRBV28 and TRBJ2-1; no reliable D call. The CDR3 runs 12 residues. Germline V lookup: CDR1 MDHEN, CDR2 SYDVKM. Trimming took off 7 bases at V and 8 bases at J, with 12 bases between the two ends. In DNA, the CDR3 is TGTGCCAGCACGAATCACCCCTATGAGCAGTTCTTC. This codes for CASTNHPYEQFF.

This clonotype was detected only a few times. A read error may produce the germline difference seen at one junction end. This chain connects TRBV12-3 or TRBV12-4 to TRBJ2-2; 7 bases match TRBD1. CDR3 size: 13 residues. CDR3: CASTLQGTGELFF. CDR3 DNA sequence: TGTGCCAGCACTTTACAGGGGACCGGGGAGCTGTTTTTT.

Many counts were recorded for this clonotype. This chain uses TRBV11-2 with TRBJ2-5, with a possible D match to TRBD2 (5 bases). Trimming stripped 1 base from V and 2 bases from J, with 14 bases between. CDR1 is SGHAT, CDR2 FQNNGV, per germline. The length of the CDR3 is 16 residues. As DNA, the CDR3 is TGTGCCAGCAGCTTAGTAAGACTATCGGGGCAAGAGACCCAGTACTTC. Amino acids: CASSLVRLSGQETQYF.

The J gene is TRBJ2-7, the V gene TRBV4-1; D remains unclear. This CDR3 spans 12 amino acids. CDR1 and CDR2 from the germline V gene are MGHRA and YSYEKL. Trimming pared 1 base from V and 5 bases from J, leaving 6 bases between. The CDR3 nucleotides read TGCGCCAGCAGCCAAGGTACAGACGAGCAGTACTTC. It is translated as CASSQGTDEQYF.

The rearrangement links TRBV5-1 to TRBJ2-3, with 8 bases aligning to TRBD1. Trimming removed 4 bases from V and 4 bases from J; junction bases left unmatched: 2. The germline CDR1 and CDR2 sequences are SGHRS and YFSETQ. The CDR3 is 13 residues long. Here the CDR3 DNA reads TGCGCCAGCAGCCCGGGACAGGCAGATACGCAGTATTTT. Amino acid sequence: CASSPGQADTQYF.

Only a few counts were recorded for this clonotype. The V gene is TRBV5-1, the J gene TRBJ2-7; 9 bases are a match to TRBD1. CDR1 and CDR2 (germline): SGHRS, YFSETQ. The CDR3 loop spans 17 amino acids. J lost 7 bases, V lost 4 bases, and 18 bases had no gene match. The CDR3 spells CASSPNLPGQGLREQYF. In DNA form, the CDR3 reads TGCGCCAGCAGCCCGAACCTACCGGGACAGGGACTTCGGGAGCAGTACTTC.

Only a few counts were recorded for this clonotype. This rearrangement joins TRBV6-5 to TRBJ2-1; D ambiguous. V shed 6 bases and J shed 0 bases, with 15 bases lying between them. This CDR3 region has 16 residues. Germline CDR1 and CDR2: MNHEY and SVGAGI. CDR3 nucleotides: TGTGCCAGCAGCCCCGAGCGCCTCAGCTCCTACAATGAGCAGTTCTTC. Translation: CASSPERLSSYNEQFF.

The chain uses TRBV6-5 and TRBJ2-2; TRBD2 aligns across 10 bases. V lost 0 bases, J lost 5 bases, and 6 bases stayed unmatched. From germline, CDR1 is MNHEY and CDR2 SVGAGI. The CDR3 is 17 residues long. The CDR3 sequence: CASSYSKGLAITGELFF. In DNA form, the CDR3 reads TGTGCCAGCAGTTACTCGAAGGGACTAGCGATAACCGGGGAGCTGTTTTTT.

The chain joins TRBV12-3 or TRBV12-4 to TRBJ2-2, with D perhaps TRBD2 (5 bases). V was cut by 5 bases and J by 5 bases, with 18 bases left in between. The CDR3 has 16 amino acids. The CDR3 protein is CASSPYGSEGTGELFF. CDR3 coding DNA: TGTGCCAGCAGTCCGTATGGGAGCGAAGGGACCGGGGAGCTGTTTTTT.

In this sample, this clonotype turned up a few times. The genes are TRBV7-2 and TRBJ2-3, with D hard to call. V lost 1 base to trimming and J lost 1 base, with 9 bases between them. Germline V gives CDR1 SGHTA, CDR2 FQGNSA. This CDR3 region has 15 residues. The CDR3 DNA follows: TGTGCCAGCAGCTTAGGAGTAATCGGCACAGATACGCAGTATTTT. Protein: CASSLGVIGTDTQYF.

The chain employs TRBV27 and TRBJ2-5; D might be TRBD1 (6 bases). Germline assignment: CDR1 MNHEY and CDR2 SMNVEV (reference sequence). The V gene lost 6 bases and the J gene lost 12 bases, with 17 bases spanning the gap. CDR3 length equals 12 residues. The CDR3 reads CASRFWGQDEYF. In DNA, the CDR3 is TGTGCCAGCAGGTTCTGGGGGCAGGACGAGTACTTC.

This clonotype was detected a few times. This chain joins TRBV5-1 and TRBJ2-2, with 7 bases identical to TRBD1. The CDR3 runs to 14 residues. Germline V gives CDR1 SGHRS, CDR2 YFSETQ. The V segment lost 4 bases and the J segment 7 bases; nucleotides outside the gene matches: 7. In nucleotides, the CDR3 is TGCGCCAGCAGCCCCACAGGGGTGGGCGGGGAGCTGTTTTTT. Amino acid sequence: CASSPTGVGGELFF.

This clonotype was counted between two and nine times. The gene calls are TRBV7-2 and TRBJ1-1; tentative D call: TRBD1 (6 bases). CDR3 size: 13 residues. Germline lookup yields CDR1 SGHTA and CDR2 FQGNSA. V shed 4 bases and J shed 8 bases, with 14 bases lying between them. The CDR3 loop reads CASSSRGGGEAFF. CDR3 nucleotide sequence: TGTGCCAGCAGCTCCAGGGGTGGGGGGGAAGCTTTCTTT.

This clonotype was seen a handful of times. The chain uses TRBV5-5 and TRBJ2-3; TRBD1 agrees at 8 bases. The junction had 14 bases not matched to a gene; V was cut back by 4 bases and J by 13 bases. This CDR3 contains 14 residues. Germline values: CDR1 SGHKS, CDR2 YYEKEE (reference sequence). The CDR3 sequence: CASSQLPGQAFKYF. The CDR3 DNA reads TGTGCCAGCAGCCAACTCCCGGGACAGGCCTTTAAGTATTTT.

In DNA, the CDR3 is TGCGCCAGCAGCTTGGACGGGACAGGGGGAGAGACCCAGTACTTC. It encodes CASSLDGTGGETQYF. V gene TRBV5-1 combines with J gene TRBJ2-5, with TRBD1 matching over 11 bases. V trimming: 0 bases; J trimming: 4 bases; junction bases outside the gene matches: 2. The CDR3 is 15 residues long. Germline V gives CDR1 SGHRS, CDR2 YFSETQ.

This chain uses TRBV5-1 with TRBJ2-7, with D possibly matching TRBD2 (5 bases). Per the germline V gene, CDR1 is SGHRS and CDR2 is YFSETQ. The CDR3 totals 14 residues. Trimming removed 0 bases at V and 3 bases at J, with 10 bases between. CDR3 sequence reads: CASSLVEGGYEQYF. The DNA for the CDR3 is TGCGCCAGCAGCTTGGTCGAGGGCGGCTACGAGCAGTACTTC. The complete variable domain, with remaining parts taken from reference TRBV5-1 and TRBJ2-7, reads KAGVTQTPRYLIKTRGQQVTLSCSPISGHRSVSWYQQTPGQGLQFLFEYFSETQRNKGNFPGRFSGRQFSNSRSEMNVSTLELGDSALYLCASSLVEGGYEQYFGPGTRLTVT.

This clonotype was counted ten times or more. The chain is built from TRBV9 and TRBJ2-5; weak D call: TRBD1 (6 bases). CDR1 SGDLS and CDR2 YYNGEE come from the germline V gene. This CDR3 contains 12 residues. Trimming cost V 4 bases and J 4 bases, with 8 bases left between them. The CDR3 is CASSQGSETQYF. For the CDR3, the DNA is TGTGCCAGCAGCCAGGGGTCAGAGACCCAGTACTTC.

The chain is built from TRBV5-1 and TRBJ2-7; D remains ambiguous. V lost 4 bases, J lost 3 bases, and 11 bases lay in between. The CDR3 is 13 residues long. The germline gives CDR1 SGHRS, CDR2 YFSETQ. This CDR3 is CASSITADYEQYF. The CDR3 nucleotides are TGCGCCAGCAGCATCACCGCCGACTACGAGCAGTACTTC.

This clonotype was picked up a small number of times. The chain has TRBV5-5 and TRBJ2-2; tentative D call: TRBD1 (6 bases). This CDR3 has 16 residues. The V end lost 5 bases, the J end lost 3 bases, and 17 bases lay between the germline ends. Germline V gives CDR1 SGHKS, CDR2 YYEKEE (reference sequence). This CDR3 reads CASRQKQGIDTGELFF. As DNA, the CDR3 is TGTGCCAGCAGACAAAAACAGGGTATCGACACCGGGGAGCTGTTTTTT.